This T cell receptor (beta chain) emerged from a study of T cell responses to AZD1222 COVID-19 vaccine. The wider study: Second-dose groups at about 4 or about 12 weeks were pooled.

Germline assignment: CDR1 MNHEY and CDR2 SVGAGI. This CDR3 spans 14 amino acids. V lost 5 bases, J lost 3 bases, and 13 bases lay in between. Sequencing used immunoSEQ multiplex PCR; TCRdb keeps in-frame clones, though not all of them. The sample carries around 150,000 clones, 88% recorded once. This TCR was recovered from an adult in good health. The sample was peripheral blood, taken on day 0 of AZD1222 vaccination. The chain is built from TRBV6-5 and TRBJ1-1, with D tentatively TRBD1 (5 bases). CDR3 nucleotides: TGTGCCAGCAGTCCCGGGGCGGGGTACACTGAAGCTTTCTTT. Translation: CASSPGAGYTEAFF.